This T cell receptor (beta chain) originates from a study of T cells in women clearing cervical HPV infection. Overall study context: Case blood drawn at lesion detection; control blood after infection cleared. Case blood was drawn a median approximately five months after lesion detection.

Profiling relied on immunoSEQ multiplex PCR, and the TCRdb table lists in-frame clones only, not all of them. The sample holds roughly 42,000 clones. The CDR3 is made up of 14 amino acids. The V gene's germline CDR1 is DFQATT and CDR2 SNEGSKA (reference sequence). V lost 1 base, J lost 3 bases, and 4 bases stayed unmatched. Study outcomes and limitations: Cases and controls were distinguished at AUC around 0.87 by richness and V genes. Controls had more TRBV6-7 (0.16%) than cases (about 0.11%).

A remark on this clone: As yet, its antigen is unknown. From the germline J gene comes the end of the CDR3, since the read stops 3 residues before it.

Sequenced: blood buffy coat. The source of this sequence is a woman between 18 and 70 years old with a cervical HPV16 infection that either progressed to CIN3+ or cleared (not recorded which). The chain employs TRBV20-1 and TRBJ2-3; 7 bases align to TRBD1. This CDR3 reads CSARVGGATDTQYF. Partial CDR3 DNA: TGCAGTGCTAGAGTAGGGGGCGCGACAGATACG.